This T cell receptor (beta chain) was recorded in a study of T cell changes during pregnancy in multiple sclerosis. V was clipped by 6 bases and J by 9 bases; unmatched bases: 11. The CDR3 has 15 residues. The germline CDR1 and CDR2 sequences are MDHEN and SYDVKM. The repertoire was sequenced with immunoSEQ multiplex PCR; TCRdb's copy has only in-frame clones and lacks some. Among some 100,000 clones, 90% to 95% were seen once, and the ten largest hold approximately 0.88%. This clone was detected once. Material: peripheral blood, obtained before pregnancy. This clonotype was sampled from a female donor with multiple sclerosis, enrolled in a pregnancy study. The chain joins TRBV28 to TRBJ2-7; TRBD2 aligns across 13 bases. The CDR3 is CASSPTGTSGNGQYF. As DNA, the CDR3 is TGTGCCAGCAGCCCCACCGGGACTAGCGGGAACGGGCAGTACTTC.